These 25 T cell receptor beta chains originate from one sample sequenced in a study of T cell responses to AZD1222 COVID-19 vaccine. TCRdb's copy holds only in-frame clones and misses some; the assay was immunoSEQ multiplex PCR. The sample's table shows over 140,000 clones. Sequencing was done on a sample of peripheral blood. These receptors were taken from an adult in good health.

In DNA form, the CDR3 reads TGTGCCAGCAGCTTAGGCGGGACAGGCTATGGCTACACCTTC. This gives the protein CASSLGGTGYGYTF. V is TRBV7-2 and J is TRBJ1-2; 8 bases match TRBD1. CDR3 length: 14 amino acids. Germline V gives CDR1 SGHTA, CDR2 FQGNSA. V lost 1 base, J lost 4 bases, and 2 bases stayed unmatched.

The gene calls are TRBV27 and TRBJ2-3; maybe TRBD2 (6 bases). In germline, CDR1 is MNHEY, CDR2 SMNVEV (reference sequence). Trimming removed 6 bases from V and 9 bases from J, with 22 bases in between. The CDR3 length is 15 residues. The CDR3 reads CASSSGGTPRGTQYF. The CDR3 nucleotides read TGTGCCAGCAGCTCAGGCGGGACCCCTAGAGGCACGCAGTATTTT.

The CDR3 spells CARSLDRLNYGYTF. In nucleotides, the CDR3 is TGTGCCAGAAGCTTGGACAGGCTAAACTATGGCTACACCTTC. This chain joins TRBV5-3 and TRBJ1-2; a possible D gene is TRBD1 (5 bases). TRBV5-3 carries the ORF label, with uncertain function. Trimming removed 0 bases at V and 2 bases at J, with 8 bases between. The CDR3 covers 14 residues.

The rearrangement joins TRBV6-5 to TRBJ1-4, with D possibly being TRBD1 (6 bases). The germline CDR1 and CDR2 sequences are MNHEY and SVGAGI. V was clipped by 6 bases and J by 2 bases, with 13 bases between them. The CDR3 extends over 15 amino acids. The CDR3 protein is CASSPYRVTNEKLFF. The CDR3 DNA follows: TGTGCCAGCAGCCCGTACAGGGTTACTAATGAAAAACTGTTTTTT.

The CDR3 bases are TGTGCCAGTAGGCGGCCGGGGGAAACTAATGAAAAACTGTTTTTT. Its protein is CASRRPGETNEKLFF. The V gene is TRBV19, the J gene TRBJ1-4, with D perhaps matching TRBD1 (5 bases). The CDR3 consists of 15 residues. The germline gives CDR1 LNHDA, CDR2 SQIVND (reference sequence). V was pared by 6 bases and J by 1 base, with 12 bases between. The variable domain in full, completed from reference TRBV19 and TRBJ1-4, reads DGGITQSPKYLFRKEGQNVTLSCEQNLNHDAMYWYRQDPGQGLRLIYYSQIVNDFQKGDIAEGYSVSREKKESFPLTVTSAQKNPTAFYLCASRRPGETNEKLFFGSGTQLSVL.

The chain links TRBV5-4 to TRBJ1-4; D is perhaps TRBD1 (5 bases). Trimming removed 3 bases at V and 7 bases at J, with 13 bases between. This CDR3 has 14 amino acids. Germline CDR1 reads SGHNT; CDR2 reads YYREEE (reference sequence). The CDR3 DNA follows: TGTGCCAGCAGCTCCCAGGGAGGGCGTGAAAAACTGTTTTTT. Translated, it gives CASSSQGGREKLFF.

The gene calls are TRBV23-1 and TRBJ2-1; no firm D call. TRBV23-1 is sorted into the ORF group, with uncertain function. The CDR3 has 16 residues. The ends were cut back, 6 bases at V and 8 bases at J, with 23 bases in the middle. CDR3 region: CASRHLPGLSGDEQFF. For the CDR3, the DNA is TGCGCCAGCAGACACCTACCAGGCTTGTCTGGCGATGAGCAGTTCTTC.

The chain is built from TRBV13 and TRBJ1-6, with D possibly TRBD1 on 6 matching bases. CDR1 and CDR2 (germline): PRHDT, FYEKMQ (reference sequence). Trimming stripped 1 base from V and 7 bases from J, with 17 bases between. CDR3 length: 17 residues. The CDR3 DNA follows: TGTGCCAGCAGCTTAGCTACCACAGGGTATTTGAATTCACCCCTCCACTTT. Translating gives CASSLATTGYLNSPLHF.

The CDR3 reads CASSLRSSGREDGYTF. The CDR3 coding sequence is TGCGCCAGCAGCTTAAGGTCCTCAGGGAGGGAGGATGGCTACACCTTC. The chain combines TRBV5-1 with TRBJ1-2, with a tentative D call TRBD1 (5 bases). Trimming pared 2 bases from V and 6 bases from J, leaving 20 bases between. Looked up from germline, CDR1 is SGHRS and CDR2 is YFSETQ. This CDR3 comprises 16 residues. The whole variable domain, filled in from reference TRBV5-1 and TRBJ1-2, reads KAGVTQTPRYLIKTRGQQVTLSCSPISGHRSVSWYQQTPGQGLQFLFEYFSETQRNKGNFPGRFSGRQFSNSRSEMNVSTLELGDSALYLCASSLRSSGREDGYTFGSGTRLTVV.

The rearrangement uses TRBV19 and TRBJ1-3, with D hard to call. The CDR3 totals 14 residues. The ends were cut back, 7 bases at V and 2 bases at J, with 12 bases in the middle. CDR1 is LNHDA, CDR2 SQIVND, per germline (reference sequence). In DNA, the CDR3 is TGTGCCAGTACCCCCGGGTGGGCTGGAAACACCATATATTTT. Residues: CASTPGWAGNTIYF.

The rearrangement uses TRBV19 and TRBJ2-5, with a possible D match to TRBD1 (5 bases). The CDR3 has 16 amino acids. V dropped 3 bases and J dropped 4 bases, with 18 bases sitting between them. CDR1 LNHDA and CDR2 SQIVND come from the germline V gene (reference sequence). CDR3 protein: CASSIRFGFTGETQYF. CDR3 in DNA: TGTGCCAGTAGTATCCGCTTCGGATTTACAGGAGAGACCCAGTACTTC.

The rearrangement joins TRBV5-4 to TRBJ1-5; D not certain. The CDR3 covers 13 residues. In germline, CDR1 is SGHNT, CDR2 YYREEE (reference sequence). Between the trimmed V and J ends, which lost 4 bases and 2 bases, there was a span of 7 bases. The CDR3 coding sequence is TGTGCCAGCAGCGTGGGCGGCAATCAGCCCCAGCATTTT. Translation: CASSVGGNQPQHF. Full variable domain (outside the CDR3, taken from reference TRBV5-4 and TRBJ1-5): ETGVTQSPTHLIKTRGQQVTLRCSSQSGHNTVSWYQQALGQGPQFIFQYYREEENGRGNFPPRFSGLQFPNYSSELNVNALELDDSALYLCASSVGGNQPQHFGDGTRLSIL.

This rearrangement joins TRBV6-6 to TRBJ2-1, with D perhaps TRBD1 or TRBD2 (5 bases each). Germline lookup yields CDR1 MNHNY and CDR2 SVGAGI (reference sequence). V was trimmed by 4 bases and J by 0 bases, leaving 7 bases between them. This CDR3 is built from 14 residues. Here the CDR3 reads CASSSGSSYNEQFF. CDR3 coding DNA: TGTGCCAGCAGTTCAGGGAGCTCCTACAATGAGCAGTTCTTC.

The chain couples TRBV7-8 to TRBJ2-2; 8 bases match TRBD1. The CDR3 has 17 residues. J gave up 1 base and V 2 bases, and 6 bases lay outside the gene matches. Per germline, CDR1 SGHVS and CDR2 FQNEAQ. The CDR3 protein is CASSLSVRGQNTGELFF. CDR3 in DNA: TGTGCCAGCAGCTTATCGGTCAGGGGGCAGAACACCGGGGAGCTGTTTTTT.

This chain links TRBV6-5 with TRBJ1-5, with 7 bases aligning to TRBD1. CDR1 is MNHEY, CDR2 SVGAGI, per germline. J lost 3 bases, V lost 8 bases, and 10 bases had no gene match. CDR3 length: 15 residues. CDR3 sequence (DNA): TGTGCCAGCCTTCCGGGACAGCTGTTCAATCAGCCCCAGCATTTT. Protein product: CASLPGQLFNQPQHF.

This sequence joins TRBV6-5 and TRBJ1-2; no definite D call. The CDR3 has 13 amino acids. V gave up 10 bases and J gave up 4 bases, with 16 bases separating them. CDR1 and CDR2 from the germline V gene are MNHEY and SVGAGI. The CDR3 coding sequence is TGTGCCACCTCCGAGGGTACGGGCTATGGCTACACCTTC. Its protein product is CATSEGTGYGYTF.

The rearrangement links TRBV7-3 to TRBJ1-3, with D tentatively TRBD1 (5 bases). Deletions cut 5 bases from V and 4 bases from J, with 15 bases between. The CDR3 length is 15 residues. Looked up from germline, CDR1 is SGHTA and CDR2 is FQGTGA. CDR3 DNA sequence: TGTGCCAGCAGCAGCACCGGGGCCGCCGGAAACACCATATATTTT. Translated: CASSSTGAAGNTIYF.

The DNA for the CDR3 is TGTGCCAGCACAGGGGTGGGTGGTAGCAATCAGCCCCAGCATTTT. Protein: CASTGVGGSNQPQHF. V gene TRBV2 combines with J gene TRBJ1-5; weak D call: TRBD1 (6 bases). The length of the CDR3 is 15 residues. CDR1 and CDR2 (germline): SNHLY, FYNNEI. V lost 7 bases, J lost 0 bases, and 13 bases lay in between. Filled out from reference TRBV2 and TRBJ1-5, the complete variable domain reads EPEVTQTPSHQVTQMGQEVILRCVPISNHLYFYWYRQILGQKVEFLVSFYNNEISEKSEIFDDQFSVERPDGSNFTLKIRSTKLEDSAMYFCASTGVGGSNQPQHFGDGTRLSIL.

The rearrangement uses TRBV12-3 or TRBV12-4 and TRBJ2-7; no firm D call. V shed 6 bases and J shed 2 bases, with 5 bases lying between them. The CDR3 runs to 11 residues. The CDR3 sequence: CASSRAYEQYF. As DNA, the CDR3 is TGTGCCAGCAGCCGAGCCTACGAGCAGTACTTC.

The chain carries TRBV19 and TRBJ2-5; 7 bases map to TRBD1. V gave up 7 bases and J gave up 7 bases; unmatched junction bases: 15. This CDR3 spans 15 amino acids. CDR1 LNHDA and CDR2 SQIVND come from the germline V gene (reference sequence). The CDR3 DNA follows: TGTGCCAGTATCATCGGGACAGCCTGGGGTGGGACCCAGTACTTC. Translated, it gives CASIIGTAWGGTQYF.

CDR3 region: CASSLDQSTNEKLFF. In nucleotides, the CDR3 is TGTGCCAGCAGCTTAGATCAGTCAACTAATGAAAAACTGTTTTTT. This chain links TRBV11-3 with TRBJ1-4; D call uncertain. Germline CDR1 SGHNT, CDR2 YENEEA. The CDR3 loop spans 15 amino acids. V lost 0 bases, J lost 0 bases, and 5 bases lay in between.

This chain links TRBV30 with TRBJ2-1; D gene ambiguous. V was clipped by 7 bases and J by 4 bases, with 8 bases between them. CDR1 GTSNPN and CDR2 SVGIG come from the germline V gene (reference sequence). CDR3 size: 11 residues. As DNA, the CDR3 is TGTGCCTACAGCGAATACAATGAGCAGTTCTTC. Translated, it gives CAYSEYNEQFF.

The chain is built from TRBV7-6 and TRBJ1-2; no clear D. The CDR3 runs to 14 residues. CDR1 SGHVS and CDR2 FNYEAQ come from the germline V gene. Between the trimmed V and J ends, which lost 1 base and 5 bases, there was a span of 11 bases. Written as DNA, the CDR3 is TGTGCCAGCAGCTTAGGGACGGACGGTTATGGCTACACCTTC. It yields the protein CASSLGTDGYGYTF.

This chain connects TRBV19 to TRBJ1-2; no definite D call. V shed 3 bases and J shed 4 bases, with 9 bases lying between them. Germline CDR1 is LNHDA and CDR2 is SQIVND (reference sequence). The CDR3 runs 13 residues. CDR3 loop: CASSISPAYGYTF. The DNA for the CDR3 is TGTGCCAGTAGTATTTCACCCGCCTATGGCTACACCTTC.

The rearrangement uses TRBV2 and TRBJ1-1, with 7 bases identical to TRBD1. The V gene end was trimmed by 4 bases and the J gene end by 9 bases; junction bases not matched to a gene: 5. Germline V gives CDR1 SNHLY, CDR2 FYNNEI. The CDR3 is 12 amino acids. The CDR3 DNA reads as TGTGCCAGCAGTGGGCGGGACAGACAAGCTTTCTTT. Translation gives CASSGRDRQAFF.